These T cell receptor beta chains were read from a single sample in a study of cytomegalovirus exposure and HLA in healthy donors. Sequencing used immunoSEQ multiplex PCR; TCRdb keeps in-frame clones, though not all of them. This sample's table reports 50,000 or so clones. Sequenced material: PBMCs. Every receptor here comes from a woman between 40 and 55 years old in good health and CMV-seronegative. Each CDR3 is given with its conserved first and last residue. A D gene is named only where the DNA matches it firmly.

J gene | V gene | D gene | CDR3 DNA | CDR3 protein
TRBJ2-1 | TRBV6-1 | TRBD2 | TGTGCCAGCAGGGAGGGAGCGGGAGTTTACAATGAGCAGTTCTTC | CASREGAGVYNEQFF
TRBJ1-4 | TRBV6-6 | - | TGTGCCAGCAGTTACCGTAGTGAAAAACTGTTTTTT | CASSYRSEKLFF
TRBJ1-6 | TRBV30 | - | TGTGCCTGGAGCGTAACCCGCACTATGCTTTATAATTCACCCCTCCACTTT | CAWSVTRTMLYNSPLHF
TRBJ2-3 | TRBV19 | TRBD1 | TGTGCCAGTAGGGACAGGGGAGATACGCAGTATTTT | CASRDRGDTQYF
TRBJ1-1 | TRBV29-1 | - | TGCAGCGTTGCAGGAAGGGGCGGGAGCACTGAAGCTTTCTTT | CSVAGRGGSTEAFF
TRBJ1-3 | TRBV19 | - | TGTGCCAGTAGTGAGCAGGTCTCTGGAAACACCATATATTTT | CASSEQVSGNTIYF
TRBJ2-7 | TRBV7-9 | TRBD1 | TGTGCCAGCAGCTCCCCGGGACAGGGAACCTACGAGCAGTACTTC | CASSSPGQGTYEQYF
TRBJ2-7 | TRBV19 | - | TGTGCCAGTAGTGAAGGACAGCCCTACGAGCAGTACTTC | CASSEGQPYEQYF
TRBJ2-7 | TRBV19 | TRBD1 | TGTGCCAGTAGTGTTTCCGGGACAGCCTACGAGCAGTACTTC | CASSVSGTAYEQYF
TRBJ1-2 | TRBV19 | - | TGTGCCAGTAGTGGCCAGGAATCCTATGGCTACACCTTC | CASSGQESYGYTF
TRBJ2-1 | TRBV28 | TRBD2 | TGTGCCAGCACCTTAGCGGGAGGTGTCGGGTCCGACAATGAGCAGTTCTTC | CASTLAGGVGSDNEQFF
TRBJ1-5 | TRBV19 | TRBD1 | TGTGCCAGTAGTATTCGACAGGGACATAGCAATCAGCCCCAGCATTTT | CASSIRQGHSNQPQHF
TRBJ1-4 | TRBV30 | TRBD1 | TGTGCCTGGAGTAGCGACAGGGACGGCGGGAAACTGTTTTTT | CAWSSDRDGGKLFF
TRBJ1-5 | TRBV30 | - | TGTGCCTGGGGGGGGGCCCCTGAGGATGGTTGGAATCAGCCCCAGCATTTT | CAWGGAPEDGWNQPQHF
TRBJ2-3 | TRBV12-5 | TRBD2 | TGTGCTAGTGGTTCCTCCATAGCGGGAGGGCCGGGCACAGATACGCAGTATTTT | CASGSSIAGGPGTDTQYF
TRBJ2-2 | TRBV29-1 | - | TGCAGCGTCTACACTAGGGTTATGGGCGCCGGGGAGCTGTTTTTT | CSVYTRVMGAGELFF